This record concerns one TCR beta chain sequence. Its antigen is still unknown. The CDR3 length is 16 residues. Germline assignment: CDR1 SGHTA and CDR2 FQGNSA. The V gene end was trimmed by 6 bases and the J gene end by 2 bases; junction bases not matched to a gene: 8. TCRdb reanalysed the reads using MiXCR and keeps one entry per CDR3 protein. The sample holds roughly 180,000 distinct CDR3 sequences; roughly 21% are singletons and the top ten take around a quarter. This specimen comes from a study of T cell repertoires in cytomegalovirus infection. Findings of the study overall: CMV carriers having the relevant HLA were flagged by cumulative public TCR beta family frequency. HLA-C-restricted CMV clonotypes gave the most frequent clonotype in two of eight donors.

The chain is built from TRBV7-2 and TRBJ2-7, with 12 positions matching TRBD1. The clonotype originates from a human donor in good health (CMV status not recorded). Some clones in this sample may be carry-over from other donors' samples. The material sequenced was CD8+ T cells from cultured PBMCs, taken from culture after CMV antigen stimulation. CDR3 in DNA: TGTGCCAGCAGTCCATGGGGACAGGGGGCTACCTACGAGCAGTACTTC. Its translation is CASSPWGQGATYEQYF.